This entry is about one T cell receptor (beta chain). CDR3 length: 14 residues. Trimming removed 2 bases from V and 2 bases from J, with 6 bases in between. CDR1 and CDR2 from the germline V gene are SGHAT and FQNNGV. In the study's own analysis: Reference gene primers were amplified, and this amplification served to estimate nucleated cell counts. Only in-frame clones appear in the TCRdb table, and some are missing; sequencing was by immunoSEQ multiplex PCR. The V and J calls and the clone size are those of that table, but D and trimming were determined from the DNA. The sample contains about 480,000 clones, around 90% of which appear only once. The data are from a study of blood T cell repertoires in COVID-19. Participant reports of clinical history set cohort assignment.

V usage is TRBV11-2 and J usage is TRBJ2-2; D gene unclear. The specimen was PBMCs or T cells enriched from blood (not recorded which). The source is a woman aged 18-30 years with acute COVID-19. The CDR3 DNA reads TGTGCCAGCAGCTTACTCCCCAACACCGGGGAGCTGTTTTTT. Translation: CASSLLPNTGELFF.